This record concerns one T cell receptor (beta chain) sequence. Its specificity is unknown. This CDR3 region has 14 residues. V lost 2 bases, J lost 1 base, and 7 bases lay in between. This sample was taken from a study of CD8 T cells in Susac syndrome. Whole-study results and caveats: It was acknowledged in the study that the number of individuals who were included in its TCR sequencing and HLA analysis was relatively small.

cDNA came from around 0.5 to 1 ug RNA primed by random hexamers. The method of amplification for TCR beta CDR3 was immunoSEQ multiplex PCR, covering 54 Vbeta and 13 Jbeta. TCRdb itself ran the immunoSEQ multiplex PCR reads through MiXCR, one entry per CDR3 protein. The table shows about 210,000 distinct CDR3 sequences, with nearly 97% occurring only once. The T cells that were sequenced for TCR beta were CD8+ and CD4+ cells from blood. TEMRA cells were enriched by FACS, while CD8+ and CD4+ T cells were obtained through a negative isolation that was performed magnetically. Input material: CD4+ T cells from PBMCs. The chain joins TRBV12-3 or TRBV12-4 to TRBJ2-3, with D possibly being TRBD1 (6 bases). This TCR derives from a human donor with multiple sclerosis. CDR3 sequence: CASSLRTGTDTQYF. The CDR3 DNA reads as TGTGCCAGCAGTTTAAGGACAGGCACAGATACGCAGTATTTT.